These 23 T cell receptor beta chains originate from one sample sequenced in a study of blood T cells in healthy people across ages. For the second PCR, which ran for 7 to 11 cycles, a sample-barcoded 5' primer and a J-beta primer mix were used. In TCRdb, the 5' RACE reads were re-called with MiXCR into one record per CDR3 protein. Among fewer than 2,000,000 distinct CDR3 sequences listed, roughly a third were seen once. Sequences were obtained from blood. Receptors were obtained from a woman in her 30s in good health.

This clonotype was seen a few times. V gene TRBV7-2 combines with J gene TRBJ2-1; TRBD2 matches at 11 bases. V was clipped by 3 bases and J by 5 bases; unmatched bases: 6. This CDR3 is 16 amino acids long. Germline CDR1 reads SGHTA; CDR2 reads FQGNSA. Here the CDR3 DNA reads TGTGCCAGCAGCTTCAATAGCGGGGGGGCGGACAATGAGCAGTTCTTC. Its protein is CASSFNSGGADNEQFF.

This clonotype was picked up a small number of times. The rearrangement links TRBV6-6 to TRBJ2-1; D remains unclear. Germline lookup yields CDR1 MNHNY and CDR2 SVGAGI (reference sequence). The CDR3 totals 16 residues. V was cut by 4 bases and J by 2 bases, with 15 bases left in between. The CDR3 region is CASSFQARAPYNEQFF. Here the CDR3 DNA reads TGTGCCAGCAGTTTCCAAGCCCGGGCACCCTACAATGAGCAGTTCTTC.

In regard to this clonotype: One base away lies a much larger clone, so this may be a sequencing read error. As DNA, the CDR3 is TGCAGCATTGAAGCGGGGGCAACAGATACGCAGTATTTT. It yields the protein CSIEAGATDTQYF. The chain combines TRBV29-1 with TRBJ2-3; TRBD2 agrees at 8 bases. The CDR3 spans 13 residues. Germline assignment: CDR1 SQVTM and CDR2 ANQGSEA.

The chain has TRBV7-2 and TRBJ2-3; 14 nucleotides agree with TRBD2. The CDR3 covers 20 residues. Germline CDR1 SGHTA, CDR2 FQGNSA. Trimming at V came to 7 bases and at J to 0 bases, leaving 15 bases not matched to a gene. This CDR3 reads CASNFPKTSGGETSTDTQYF. The CDR3 DNA is TGTGCCAGCAACTTCCCTAAGACTAGCGGGGGGGAGACTAGCACAGATACGCAGTATTTT.

This clonotype was picked up a small number of times. V usage is TRBV7-2 and J usage is TRBJ2-3; TRBD2 agrees at 14 bases. Per the germline V gene, CDR1 is SGHTA and CDR2 is FQGNSA. V was pared by 5 bases and J by 2 bases, with 6 bases of the junction left unmatched. This CDR3 is built from 17 residues. The chain's CDR3 is CASSQGLAGEYTDTQYF. In DNA, the CDR3 is TGTGCCAGCAGCCAGGGACTAGCGGGGGAATACACAGATACGCAGTATTTT.

The J gene is TRBJ2-7, the V gene TRBV1; TRBD2 is the table's D call and was not checked against the DNA. TRBV1 is an annotated pseudogene. This CDR3 contains 12 residues. The CDR3 region has the DNA TGCACCAGCAGCCAAGATCACCGCTGCCAGTACTTC. Amino acids: CTSSQDHRCQYF.

V and J are TRBV5-5 and TRBJ1-5; D might be TRBD1 (6 bases). V lost 4 bases and J lost 5, with 13 bases in between. Germline CDR1 reads SGHKS; CDR2 reads YYEKEE (reference sequence). The CDR3 runs 14 residues. The CDR3 region is CASSPGDLDQPQHF. CDR3 DNA sequence: TGTGCCAGCAGCCCAGGGGATTTGGATCAGCCCCAGCATTTT.

V is TRBV4-1 and J is TRBJ2-1, with 13 bases aligning to TRBD2. J was trimmed by 5 bases and V by 10 bases; bases with no gene match: 17. Germline-derived CDR1 and CDR2 are MGHRA and YSYEKL. The CDR3 consists of 18 residues. CDR3 sequence reads: CANTLGTSGTSFNNEQFF. The CDR3 DNA sequence: TGCGCCAACACCCTAGGGACTAGCGGGACCTCATTCAACAATGAGCAGTTCTTC.

The V call is TRBV9, the J call TRBJ2-6; D is unresolved. V lost 0 bases, J lost 8 bases, and 12 bases lay in between. CDR1 SGDLS and CDR2 YYNGEE come from the germline V gene. This CDR3 region has 15 residues. The chain's CDR3 is CASSVGRAPTNVLTF. CDR3 bases: TGTGCCAGCAGCGTAGGACGGGCCCCGACCAACGTCCTGACTTTC.

CDR3 sequence: CASSQVAGQGGASSYNEQFF. DNA for the CDR3: TGTGCCAGCAGCCAAGTCGCCGGGCAGGGGGGCGCAAGCTCCTACAATGAGCAGTTCTTC. The chain carries TRBV3-1 and TRBJ2-1; the D gene is possibly TRBD1 (7 bases). V was pared by 1 base and J by 0 bases, with 22 bases between. Germline V gene data show CDR1 as LGHDT and CDR2 as YNNKEL (reference sequence). This CDR3 has 20 residues.

The V gene is TRBV9, the J gene TRBJ1-6, with 10 bases matching TRBD1. From germline, CDR1 is SGDLS and CDR2 YYNGEE. V was pared by 5 bases and J by 0 bases, with 2 bases of the junction left unmatched. The CDR3 is 16 residues long. CDR3: CASRGQGNSYNSPLHF. CDR3 in DNA: TGTGCCAGCAGGGGACAGGGGAACTCCTATAATTCACCCCTCCACTTT.

The chain couples TRBV9 to TRBJ2-7; D unclear. Germline CDR1 reads SGDLS; CDR2 reads YYNGEE. Trimming took off 0 bases at V and 5 bases at J, with 9 bases between the two ends. CDR3 size: 13 residues. The CDR3 protein is CASSVAPINEQYF. CDR3 DNA: TGTGCCAGCAGCGTAGCCCCCATCAACGAGCAGTACTTC.

This chain uses TRBV21-1 with TRBJ2-2. TRBV21-1 is reported as a pseudogene. CDR3 length: 14 amino acids. CDR3 nucleotides: TGTGCCAGCAGCAAAGAATGGAACACCGGGGAGCTGTTTTTT. Protein product: CASSKEWNTGELFF.

The DNA of the CDR3 is TGTGCCAGCAGGCCCCGGGGGGAAAGTGGCTACACCTTC. Translation: CASRPRGESGYTF. The V gene is TRBV12-3 or TRBV12-4, the J gene TRBJ1-2, with a tentative D call TRBD1 (5 bases). The V and J ends lost 6 bases and 7 bases respectively, with 15 bases between them. The CDR3 contains 13 residues.

This clonotype was seen only a few times. This chain joins TRBV29-1 and TRBJ1-1, with TRBD1 as a possible D gene (5 bases). CDR1 and CDR2 (germline): SQVTM, ANQGSEA. Trimming took 4 bases from V and 6 from J, leaving 12 bases between them. This CDR3 region has 12 residues. Here the CDR3 reads CSVAGSWAEAFF. The CDR3 DNA reads as TGCAGCGTTGCAGGGTCGTGGGCTGAAGCTTTCTTT.

The V and J genes are TRBV6-2 or TRBV6-3 and TRBJ2-3, with TRBD2 as a possible D gene (6 bases). This CDR3 region has 14 residues. Germline V gene sequence: CDR1 MNHEY, CDR2 SVGEGT. V lost 8 bases and J 1 base, leaving 13 bases between the germline ends. DNA for the CDR3: TGTGCCAGCCAAGCGGGTTCTGGCACAGATACGCAGTATTTT. Its protein product is CASQAGSGTDTQYF.

The chain joins TRBV21-1 to TRBJ2-7; the D segment call TRBD2 is taken from the table without a DNA check. TRBV21-1 is a pseudogene segment. This CDR3 has 17 amino acids. The DNA for the CDR3 is TGTGCCAGCCTTAAAGGGCCGGGCGGGATTGTGCCCTACGAGCAGTACTTC. Translated: CASLKGPGGIVPYEQYF.

Of note for this clonotype: At one end, the junction sequence differs from germline, possibly due to a read error. The CDR3 coding sequence is TGTACCATCAGTGAGGCGACAGGGGGACTCTCCTACGAGCAGTACTTC. Its protein is CTISEATGGLSYEQYF. V is TRBV10-3 and J is TRBJ2-7; 9 bases are a match to TRBD1. The CDR3 has 16 amino acids. From germline, CDR1 is ENHRY and CDR2 SYGVKD.

On this clonotype itself: The junction differs from germline at one of its ends, possibly a read error. The V call is TRBV5-5, the J call TRBJ2-6, with a possible D match to TRBD1 (5 bases). Germline V gives CDR1 SGHKS, CDR2 YYEKEE (reference sequence). This CDR3 comprises 14 residues. The CDR3, as DNA: TGTGCCAGCAGTGGTGGTTCTGGGGCCAACGTCCCGACTTTC. This encodes CASSGGSGANVPTF.

The J gene is TRBJ2-1, the V gene TRBV3-1, with D possibly being TRBD2 (6 bases). The CDR3 is made up of 15 amino acids. Germline V gives CDR1 LGHDT, CDR2 YNNKEL (reference sequence). V shed 4 bases and J shed 6 bases, with 16 bases lying between them. The CDR3 reads CASSPGGESSNEQFF. The CDR3, as DNA: TGTGCCAGCAGCCCAGGCGGGGAAAGTAGCAATGAGCAGTTCTTC.

The chain recombines TRBV5-1 with TRBJ1-2; D perhaps matches TRBD1 (5 bases). Trimming stripped 0 bases from V and 4 bases from J, with 13 bases between. The CDR3 extends over 15 amino acids. Germline CDR1 SGHRS, CDR2 YFSETQ. The chain's CDR3 is CASSLASTVIYGYTF. Here the CDR3 DNA reads TGCGCCAGCAGCTTGGCCTCGACAGTGATCTATGGCTACACCTTC.

The CDR3 loop is CASSLATGAGGYTF. CDR3 nucleotides: TGTGCCAGCAGTTTAGCGACAGGCGCAGGGGGCTACACCTTC. The rearrangement uses TRBV12-3 or TRBV12-4 and TRBJ1-2; TRBD1 might be the D (6 bases). V shed 0 bases and J shed 8 bases, with 13 bases lying between them. The CDR3 consists of 14 residues.

This chain links TRBV4-1 with TRBJ1-4, with 8 positions matching TRBD1. Germline V gene sequence: CDR1 MGHRA, CDR2 YSYEKL. V was clipped by 0 bases and J by 8 bases; unmatched bases: 8. The CDR3 is 16 residues long. DNA of the CDR3: TGCGCCAGCAGCCAAGAACAGGGGGTAACCAGGGAAAAACTGTTTTTT. It specifies CASSQEQGVTREKLFF.